This T cell receptor (beta chain) was captured by sequencing in a study of T cell responses to AZD1222 COVID-19 vaccine. Study-level points and caveats: Seropositive status at baseline applied to only 5 or 6 AZD1222 recipients. Spike-specific TCRs gained breadth and depth after people received two AZD1222 doses. Only after the peak T cell response were repertoires sampled.

Concerning this clone: The antigen remains unidentified.

Repertoires were generated with immunoSEQ multiplex PCR, while TCRdb's copy carries only in-frame clones and drops some. The sample includes under 150,000 clones, 75% to 95% of them seen just once. Trimming removed 2 bases from V and 4 bases from J; junction bases left unmatched: 4. This CDR3 is 14 amino acids long. Per germline, CDR1 KGHSH and CDR2 LQKENI. Source: peripheral blood, taken on day 0 of AZD1222 vaccination. The TCR was taken from an adult in good health. This chain joins TRBV18 and TRBJ1-1; 7 nucleotides match TRBD1. The CDR3 protein is CASSPNSGGTEAFF. CDR3 in DNA: TGTGCCAGCTCACCAAACTCAGGGGGCACTGAAGCTTTCTTT.